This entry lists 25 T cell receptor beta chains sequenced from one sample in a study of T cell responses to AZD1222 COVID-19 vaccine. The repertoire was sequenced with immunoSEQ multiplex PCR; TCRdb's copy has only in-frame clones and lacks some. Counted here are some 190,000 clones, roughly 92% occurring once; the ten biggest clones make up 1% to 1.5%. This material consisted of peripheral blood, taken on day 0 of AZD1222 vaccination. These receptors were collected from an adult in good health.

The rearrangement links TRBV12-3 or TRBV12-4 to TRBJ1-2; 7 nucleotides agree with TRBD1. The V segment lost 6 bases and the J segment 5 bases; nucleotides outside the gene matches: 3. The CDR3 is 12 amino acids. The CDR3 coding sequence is TGTGCCAGCAGCCCACAGGGGTATGGCTACACCTTC. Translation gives CASSPQGYGYTF.

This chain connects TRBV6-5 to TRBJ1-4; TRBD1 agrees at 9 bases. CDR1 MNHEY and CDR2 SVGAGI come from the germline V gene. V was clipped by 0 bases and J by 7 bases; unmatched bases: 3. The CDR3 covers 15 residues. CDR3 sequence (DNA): TGTGCCAGCAGTTACTCCACAGGGGGCCGTGAAAAACTGTTTTTT. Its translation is CASSYSTGGREKLFF.

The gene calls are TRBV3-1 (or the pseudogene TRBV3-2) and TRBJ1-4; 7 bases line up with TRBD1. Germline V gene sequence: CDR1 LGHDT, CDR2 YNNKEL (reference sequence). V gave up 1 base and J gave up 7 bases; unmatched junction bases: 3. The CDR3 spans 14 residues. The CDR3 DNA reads TGTGCCAGCAGCCAAGGTACAGGGGTTGAAAAACTGTTTTTT. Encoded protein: CASSQGTGVEKLFF.

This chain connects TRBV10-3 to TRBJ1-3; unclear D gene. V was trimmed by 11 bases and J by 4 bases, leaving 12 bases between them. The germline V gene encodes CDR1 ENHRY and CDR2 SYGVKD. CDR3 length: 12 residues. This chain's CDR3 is CAAQAAGNTIYF. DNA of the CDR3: TGTGCCGCACAAGCGGCCGGAAACACCATATATTTT.

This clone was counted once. This chain's CDR3 is CASSQEDTQYF. The CDR3, as DNA: TGTGCCAGCTCACAGGAAGATACGCAGTATTTT. This chain connects TRBV18 to TRBJ2-3; D is unresolved. Deletions cut 4 bases from V and 5 bases from J, with 4 bases between. This CDR3 has 11 amino acids. Germline-derived CDR1 and CDR2 are KGHSH and LQKENI.

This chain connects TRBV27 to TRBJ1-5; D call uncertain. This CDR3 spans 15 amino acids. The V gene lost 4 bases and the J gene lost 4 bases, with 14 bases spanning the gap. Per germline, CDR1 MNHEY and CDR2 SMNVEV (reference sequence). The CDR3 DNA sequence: TGTGCCAGCAGTTATTCGGGCCTAGGGAATCAGCCCCAGCATTTT. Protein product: CASSYSGLGNQPQHF.

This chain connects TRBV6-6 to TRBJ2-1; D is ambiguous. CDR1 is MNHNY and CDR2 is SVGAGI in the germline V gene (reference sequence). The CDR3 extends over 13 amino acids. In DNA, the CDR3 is TGTGCTATAGTCCGAATGCTAGACAATGAGCAGTTCTTC. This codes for CAIVRMLDNEQFF.

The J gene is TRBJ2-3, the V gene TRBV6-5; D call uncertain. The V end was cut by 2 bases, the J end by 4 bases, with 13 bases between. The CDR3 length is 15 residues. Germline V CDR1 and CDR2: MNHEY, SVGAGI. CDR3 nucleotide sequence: TGTGCCAGCAGTTACAGCAACCCAAGCGCAGATACGCAGTATTTT. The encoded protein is CASSYSNPSADTQYF.

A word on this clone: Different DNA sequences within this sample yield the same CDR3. CDR3 nucleotide sequence: TGTGCCAGCTCACCCCCGTCCGGACAGCGCAATCAGCCCCAGCATTTT. As protein: CASSPPSGQRNQPQHF. The rearrangement uses TRBV18 and TRBJ1-5, with D tentatively TRBD1 (6 bases). The CDR3 length is 16 residues. Germline values: CDR1 KGHSH, CDR2 LQKENI. Trimming cost V 3 bases and J 2 bases, with 14 bases left between them.

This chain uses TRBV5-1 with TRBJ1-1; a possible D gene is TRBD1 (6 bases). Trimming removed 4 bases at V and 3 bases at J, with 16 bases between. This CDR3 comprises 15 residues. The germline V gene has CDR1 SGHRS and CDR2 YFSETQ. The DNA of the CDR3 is TGCGCCAGCAGCCACGGACAGCCTAAGGACACTGAAGCTTTCTTT. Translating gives CASSHGQPKDTEAFF.

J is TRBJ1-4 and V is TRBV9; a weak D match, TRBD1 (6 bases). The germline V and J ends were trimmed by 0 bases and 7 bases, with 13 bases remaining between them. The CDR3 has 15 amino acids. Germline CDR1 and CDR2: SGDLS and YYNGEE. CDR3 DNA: TGTGCCAGCAGCGTAGGGGGGCAAGAAACTGAAAAACTGTTTTTT. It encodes CASSVGGQETEKLFF.

CDR3 region: CSVGGQGARGYTF. CDR3 DNA sequence: TGCAGCGTGGGGGGACAGGGGGCGCGTGGCTACACCTTC. The genes are TRBV29-1 and TRBJ1-2, with 12 bases aligning to TRBD1. CDR1 and CDR2 (germline): SQVTM, ANQGSEA. CDR3 size: 13 residues. V dropped 6 bases and J dropped 7; count of bases not matched to a gene: 6.

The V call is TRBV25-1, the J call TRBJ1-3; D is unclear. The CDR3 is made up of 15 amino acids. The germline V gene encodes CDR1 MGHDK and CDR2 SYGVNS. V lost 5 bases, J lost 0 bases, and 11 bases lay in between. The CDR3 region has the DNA TGTGCCAGCAGTTTGGGGTTCCACTCTGGAAACACCATATATTTT. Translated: CASSLGFHSGNTIYF.

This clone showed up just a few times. CDR3 sequence reads: CASRGSMNTEAFF. The DNA for the CDR3 is TGCGCCAGCAGAGGATCAATGAACACTGAAGCTTTCTTT. This sequence joins TRBV5-1 and TRBJ1-1; no clear D gene. This CDR3 spans 13 amino acids. Deletions cut 5 bases from V and 0 bases from J, with 8 bases between. Germline V gene lookup returns CDR1 SGHRS and CDR2 YFSETQ.

CDR3 sequence reads: CASSIGGQGVIYTF. CDR3 coding DNA: TGTGCCAGTAGTATAGGGGGACAGGGTGTGATCTACACCTTC. The chain combines TRBV19 with TRBJ1-2, with 9 positions matching TRBD1. The CDR3 consists of 14 residues. Germline CDR1 is LNHDA and CDR2 is SQIVND (reference sequence). Trimming at V came to 1 base and at J to 10 bases, leaving 7 bases not matched to a gene.

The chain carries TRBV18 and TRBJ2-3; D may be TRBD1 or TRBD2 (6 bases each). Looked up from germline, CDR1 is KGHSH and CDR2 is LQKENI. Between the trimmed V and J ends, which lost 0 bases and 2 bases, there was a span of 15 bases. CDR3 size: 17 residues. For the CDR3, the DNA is TGTGCCAGCTCACCACCGGGAAGGGGGGTCGACACAGATACGCAGTATTTT. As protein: CASSPPGRGVDTDTQYF.

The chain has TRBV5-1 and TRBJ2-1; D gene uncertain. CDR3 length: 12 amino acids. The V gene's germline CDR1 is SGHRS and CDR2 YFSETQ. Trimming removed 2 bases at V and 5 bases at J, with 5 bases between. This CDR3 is CASSLVHNEQFF. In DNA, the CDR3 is TGCGCCAGCAGCTTAGTGCACAATGAGCAGTTCTTC.

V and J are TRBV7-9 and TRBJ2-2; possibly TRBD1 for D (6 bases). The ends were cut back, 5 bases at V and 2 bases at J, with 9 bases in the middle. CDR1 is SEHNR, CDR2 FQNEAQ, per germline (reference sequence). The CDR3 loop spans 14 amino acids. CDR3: CASSRDTNTGELFF. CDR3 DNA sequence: TGTGCCAGCAGCCGGGACACCAACACCGGGGAGCTGTTTTTT.

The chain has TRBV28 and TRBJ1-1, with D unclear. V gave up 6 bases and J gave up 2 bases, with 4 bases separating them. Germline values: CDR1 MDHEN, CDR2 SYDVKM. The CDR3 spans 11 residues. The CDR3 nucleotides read TGTGCCAGCAGCACCAACACTGAAGCTTTCTTT. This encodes CASSTNTEAFF. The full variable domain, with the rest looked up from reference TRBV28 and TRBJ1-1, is DVKVTQSSRYLVKRTGEKVFLECVQDMDHENMFWYRQDPGLGLRLIYFSYDVKMKEKGDIPEGYSVSREKKERFSLILESASTNQTSMYLCASSTNTEAFFGQGTRLTVV.

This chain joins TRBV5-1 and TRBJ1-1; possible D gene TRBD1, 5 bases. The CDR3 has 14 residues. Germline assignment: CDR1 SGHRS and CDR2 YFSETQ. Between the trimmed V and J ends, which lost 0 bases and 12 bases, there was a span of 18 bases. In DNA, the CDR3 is TGCGCCAGCAGCTTGGCCGGGGTCAGGGAAGGAACTTTCTTT. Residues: CASSLAGVREGTFF.

CDR3 sequence (DNA): TGTGCCATCACCACCGGGACAAAGAATTCACCCCTCCACTTT. It encodes CAITTGTKNSPLHF. V usage is TRBV10-3 and J usage is TRBJ1-6; a possible D gene is TRBD1 (6 bases). In germline, CDR1 is ENHRY, CDR2 SYGVKD. Trimming took 7 bases from V and 7 from J, leaving 14 bases between them. The CDR3 runs 14 residues.

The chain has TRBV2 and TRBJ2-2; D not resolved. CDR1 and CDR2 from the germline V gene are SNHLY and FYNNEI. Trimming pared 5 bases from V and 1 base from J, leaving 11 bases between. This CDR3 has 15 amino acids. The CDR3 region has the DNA TGTGCCAGCAGTTGGTTGGATTTGAACACCGGGGAGCTGTTTTTT. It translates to CASSWLDLNTGELFF.

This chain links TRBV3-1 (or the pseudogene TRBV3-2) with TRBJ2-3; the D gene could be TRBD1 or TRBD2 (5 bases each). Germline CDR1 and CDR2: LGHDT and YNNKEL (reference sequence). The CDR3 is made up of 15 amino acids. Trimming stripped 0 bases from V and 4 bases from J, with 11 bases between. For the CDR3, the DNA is TGTGCCAGCAGCCAAGAATGGGGGAGACCAGATACGCAGTATTTT. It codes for CASSQEWGRPDTQYF.

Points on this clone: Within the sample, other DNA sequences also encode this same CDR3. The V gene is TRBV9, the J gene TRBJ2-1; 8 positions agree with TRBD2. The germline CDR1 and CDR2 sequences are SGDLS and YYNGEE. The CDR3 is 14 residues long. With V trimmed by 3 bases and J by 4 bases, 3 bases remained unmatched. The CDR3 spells CASSGSGAYNEQFF. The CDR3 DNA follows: TGTGCCAGCAGCGGTAGCGGGGCGTACAATGAGCAGTTCTTC.

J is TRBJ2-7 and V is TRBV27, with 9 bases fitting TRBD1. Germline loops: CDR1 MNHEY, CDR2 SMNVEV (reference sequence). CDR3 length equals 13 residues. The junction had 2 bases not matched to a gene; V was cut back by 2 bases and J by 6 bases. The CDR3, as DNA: TGTGCCAGCAGTTTAGGGGACAGGGCCGAGCAGTACTTC. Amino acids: CASSLGDRAEQYF.